One and the same sample provided the 29 T cell receptor beta chains below, sequenced in a study of tumor-infiltrating lymphocytes in primary liver carcinoma. The input was 500 ng total RNA; TCR beta cDNA was made from it with a constant-region primer. Libraries of TCR beta came from three nested multiplex PCR rounds with slightly modified ARM-PCR. The first two PCR rounds, around 10 cycles each, used TRBV1-TRBV30 forward primers and a C-beta reverse primer. A single record per CDR3 protein comes from TCRdb applying MiXCR to the multiplex PCR reads. The sample has 90,000 to 150,000 distinct CDR3 sequences, around 70% seen once. DNA and RNA were both co-extracted from 20-30 mg of bulk tissue that had not been sorted. Sample: tumor-adjacent normal liver tissue. These receptors came from a woman aged 55-69 years with primary liver carcinoma and hepatitis B virus infection.

In the case of this clonotype: The junction does not match germline at one end; this may be a read error. This sequence joins TRBV11-2 and TRBJ2-7; no firm D call. This CDR3 has 16 residues. Germline CDR1 SGHAT, CDR2 FQNNGV. In nucleotides, the CDR3 is TGTGGCAGCAGCTTAGGAAGGTCTAGTAGCTCCTACGAGCAGTACTTC. It encodes CGSSLGRSSSSYEQYF. Variable domain in full (rest from reference TRBV11-2 and TRBJ2-7): EAGVAQSPRYKIIEKRQSVAFWCNPISGHATLYWYQQILGQGPKLLIQFQNNGVVDDSQLPKDRFSAERLKGVDSTLKIQPAKLEDSAVYLCGSSLGRSSSSYEQYFGPGTRLTVT.

Worth noting for this clonotype: The junction differs from germline at one of its ends, possibly a read error. The rearrangement uses TRBV12-3 or TRBV12-4 and TRBJ1-5, with D perhaps TRBD1 (5 bases). With the DNA end fitting TRBJ2-3 better, the J assignment may be wrong. This CDR3 comprises 13 residues. The CDR3 is CASSPDSNQPQYF. The CDR3 DNA reads TGTGCAAGCAGCCCAGACAGCAATCAGCCCCAGTATTTT.

This clonotype was picked up many times. V is TRBV4-1 and J is TRBJ2-5; 7 positions agree with TRBD2. The CDR3 is made up of 16 amino acids. The germline V gene encodes CDR1 MGHRA and CDR2 YSYEKL. With V trimmed by 0 bases and J by 2 bases, 6 bases remained unmatched. The CDR3 coding sequence is TGCGCCAGCAGCCAAGATGCTACTAGCGAGCAAGAGACCCAGTACTTC. Its protein is CASSQDATSEQETQYF.

Comments on this clonotype: Here the CDR3 omits its conserved ending phenylalanine or tryptophan, so a read error is the likely source. The V and J genes are TRBV11-2 and TRBJ2-3; TRBD1 is a possible D gene (5 bases). The CDR3 spans 14 residues. The germline V gene encodes CDR1 SGHAT and CDR2 FQNNGV. The CDR3 loop is CASSWGASTDTQYY. The DNA of the CDR3 is TGTGCTAGCAGCTGGGGCGCTAGCACAGATACGCAGTATTAT.

A remark on this clonotype: One end of the junction varies from germline; a read error may be responsible. The chain carries TRBV6-2 or TRBV6-3 and TRBJ2-6; tentative D call: TRBD1 (6 bases). There are 13 residues in the CDR3. The germline V gene has CDR1 MNHEY and CDR2 SVGEGT. The DNA of the CDR3 is TGTGCCAGCTGCCGAACTGGGGACAACGTTCTGACTTTC. Protein product: CASCRTGDNVLTF.

The chain recombines TRBV4-2 with TRBJ2-1; no reliable D call. The germline V and J ends were trimmed by 4 bases and 9 bases, with 16 bases remaining between them. CDR1 and CDR2 from the germline V gene are LGHNA and YNFKEQ. The CDR3 sequence is 14 residues long. Here the CDR3 DNA reads TGTGCCAGCAGCCCCGTCGTGGTGGCCGGTGAGCAGTTCTTC. It specifies CASSPVVVAGEQFF.

This clonotype was seen once. The chain joins TRBV29-1 to TRBJ1-4; 9 nucleotides agree with TRBD1. The length of the CDR3 is 13 residues. V lost 7 bases to trimming and J lost 4 bases; unmatched junction nucleotides: 4. The germline V gene encodes CDR1 SQVTM and CDR2 ANQGSEA. CDR3 loop: CSGTTGGNEKLFF. CDR3 nucleotides: TGCAGCGGCACGACAGGGGGTAATGAAAAACTGTTTTTT.

About this clonotype itself: A junction boundary mismatches the germline segment, possibly from a read error. The chain carries TRBV12-3 or TRBV12-4 and TRBJ1-1; weak D call: TRBD1 (5 bases). CDR3 size: 14 residues. CDR3 residues: CTSSPGGGYTEAFF. In DNA form, the CDR3 reads TGTACCAGCAGCCCCGGGGGGGGATATACTGAAGCTTTCTTT.

About this clonotype: A junction end diverges from the germline sequence, so it may reflect a read error. The chain uses TRBV6-1 and TRBJ1-2, with 8 positions matching TRBD1. CDR1 is MNHNS and CDR2 is SASEGT in the germline V gene. The CDR3 contains 16 residues. CDR3 in DNA: TGTGCCAGCTGTGAACAAGCTTTGGCAGGGGGCGTTGGCTACACCTTC. It translates to CASCEQALAGGVGYTF.

This clonotype was observed a handful of times. Given a much more abundant clone one base away, this may be a read error. The chain combines TRBV5-6 with TRBJ2-7, with TRBD2 matching 14 bases. The V gene's germline CDR1 is SGHDT and CDR2 YYEEEE. The CDR3 has 14 residues. CDR3 bases: TGTACCAGCAGCAGGACTAGCGGGAGGTCCGAGCAGTACTTC. Translated: CTSSRTSGRSEQYF.

A note on this clonotype: The junction and the germline gene differ at one end; a read error may be behind it. The chain employs TRBV6-1 and TRBJ2-7, with a tentative D call TRBD2 (5 bases). Germline V gene data show CDR1 as MNHNS and CDR2 as SASEGT. CDR3 length: 15 residues. CDR3: CTSSEAEGSGYKQYF. CDR3 in DNA: TGTACCAGCAGTGAAGCAGAGGGTTCGGGCTACAAGCAGTACTTC.

A word on this clonotype: A much larger clone lies a single base off, so this may be a read error. This chain joins TRBV5-5 and TRBJ2-1, with 9 bases lining up with TRBD1. This CDR3 has 18 residues. Germline CDR1 is SGHKS and CDR2 is YYEKEE (reference sequence). The J segment lost 0 bases and the V segment lost 3 bases, leaving 10 bases of the junction unmatched. For the CDR3, the DNA is TGTGCCAGCAGCTCGGCAAGGACAGGGGACCCCTCCTACAATGAGCAGTTCTTC. Translating it yields CASSSARTGDPSYNEQFF.

This clonotype showed up just a few times. Given a much more abundant clone one base away, this may be a read error. The chain uses TRBV4-1 and TRBJ1-2; unclear D gene. The V and J ends lost 1 base and 2 bases respectively, with 11 bases between them. From germline, CDR1 is MGHRA and CDR2 YSYEKL. The CDR3 is made up of 15 amino acids. The CDR3 nucleotides are TGCGCCAGCAGCCAAGGGCCGACAAGGAACTATGGCTACACCTTC. It yields the protein CASSQGPTRNYGYTF.

A note on this clonotype: The junction departs from germline at one end; a sequencing error may be responsible. The chain couples TRBV29-1 to TRBJ2-7, with D maybe TRBD1 (5 bases). The CDR3 has 13 residues. Germline V lookup: CDR1 SQVTM, CDR2 ANQGSEA. DNA for the CDR3: TGCAGCGTTTTAGGGGTATACACCTATGAGCATTACTTC. Protein sequence: CSVLGVYTYEHYF.

To note about this clonotype: Compared with germline, one end of the junction differs, possibly owing to a read error. This chain links TRBV7-9 with TRBJ2-7; no reliable D call. The CDR3 spans 11 residues. Germline-derived CDR1 and CDR2 are SEHNR and FQNEAQ (reference sequence). The CDR3 sequence is CASSLQDEHYF. CDR3 nucleotide sequence: TGTGCCAGCAGCTTACAAGACGAGCACTACTTC.

Notes on this clonotype: A single base separates this from a much larger clone, so it may be a read error. V usage is TRBV28 and J usage is TRBJ2-7; D not resolved. CDR1 and CDR2 from the germline V gene are MDHEN and SYDVKM. The ends were cut back, 5 bases at V and 2 bases at J, with 10 bases in the middle. The CDR3 totals 13 residues. The CDR3 loop reads CASSPTNTYEQYF. The CDR3 coding sequence is TGTGCCAGCAGTCCCACCAACACCTACGAGCAGTACTTC.

In this sample, this clonotype turned up once. No conserved phenylalanine or tryptophan ends this CDR3, so it is likely a read error. The chain carries TRBV28 and TRBJ2-7, with 9 bases matching TRBD1. V shed 6 bases and J 3 bases; nucleotides not matched to a gene: 9. The CDR3 spans 15 residues. Germline CDR1 reads MDHEN; CDR2 reads SYDVKM. CDR3 sequence (DNA): TGTGCCAGCAGAGTGGGGACAGGGCAAATCTACGAGCAGTACATC. Protein: CASRVGTGQIYEQYI.

This clonotype was counted only a few times. Germline and junction disagree at one end, which may indicate a read error. The J gene is TRBJ1-3, the V gene TRBV11-3; TRBD1 aligns across 11 bases. Germline V gene lookup returns CDR1 SGHNT and CDR2 YENEEA. CDR3 length: 19 amino acids. CDR3: CANSSDRGRVAYSGNTIYF. The CDR3 DNA sequence: TGTGCCAACAGCTCGGACAGGGGGCGCGTAGCATACTCTGGAAACACCATATATTTT.

Regarding this clonotype: The junction departs from germline at one end; a sequencing error may be responsible. The rearrangement joins TRBV11-2 to TRBJ2-2; TRBD2 is a possible D gene (5 bases). The V gene's germline CDR1 is SGHAT and CDR2 FQNNGV. CDR3 size: 13 residues. CDR3 bases: TGTCCCAGCAGCTTAGATATGACTGGGGAGCGGTTTTTT. Encoded protein: CPSSLDMTGERFF.

This clonotype was picked up one time. Being one base from a much bigger clone, this may be a read error. The rearrangement joins TRBV5-1 to TRBJ2-5; the D gene could be TRBD1 or TRBD2 (5 bases each). Per germline, CDR1 SGHRS and CDR2 YFSETQ. The CDR3 is 13 amino acids. The CDR3 region has the DNA TGCGCCAGCGGCTTGGGGGTCCAAGAGACCCAGTACTTC. It translates to CASGLGVQETQYF. The full variable domain, in which reference TRBV5-1 and TRBJ2-5 provide the parts outside the CDR3, is KAGVTQTPRYLIKTRGQQVTLSCSPISGHRSVSWYQQTPGQGLQFLFEYFSETQRNKGNFPGRFSGRQFSNSRSEMNVSTLELGDSALYLCASGLGVQETQYFGPGTRLLVL.

With regard to this clonotype: This may be a read error, as it is one base from a much larger clone. The chain joins TRBV7-8 to TRBJ1-4; D is ambiguous. This CDR3 spans 14 amino acids. Germline V lookup: CDR1 SGHVS, CDR2 FQNEAQ. Trimming shortened V by 5 bases and J by 3 bases, and 10 bases separated the two germline ends. CDR3 nucleotide sequence: TGTGCCAGCAGCCTTCACTCAGCTAATGAAAAACTGTTTTTT. It translates to CASSLHSANEKLFF.

This sequence joins TRBV20-1 and TRBJ1-1, with D possibly TRBD1 on 5 matching bases. The CDR3 covers 12 residues. From germline, CDR1 is DFQATT and CDR2 SNEGSKA (reference sequence). V lost 5 bases and J 1 base, leaving 8 bases between the germline ends. The chain's CDR3 is CSAGGKNTEAFF. DNA of the CDR3: TGCAGTGCTGGGGGGAAGAACACTGAAGCTTTCTTT.

In the case of this clonotype: One junction end does not reproduce the germline sequence, and a read error may be involved. CDR3 nucleotides: TGTACCAGCAGCGTAGATACTAGTCCCCCTCTTTTT. Encoded protein: CTSSVDTSPPLF. The V gene is TRBV9, the J gene TRBJ2-3; weak D call: TRBD2 (5 bases). Germline-derived CDR1 and CDR2 are SGDLS and YYNGEE. This CDR3 is built from 12 residues.

A remark on this clonotype: As the CDR3 is not closed by the conserved phenylalanine or tryptophan, this likely results from a read error. The gene calls are TRBV29-1 and TRBJ2-7; D possibly corresponds to TRBD1 (6 bases). V was shortened by 6 bases and J by 4 bases, with 13 bases between the two germline ends. The CDR3 has 12 amino acids. Germline V CDR1 and CDR2: SQVTM, ANQGSEA. CDR3 residues: CSVATGSYEQYI. The CDR3 region has the DNA TGCAGCGTGGCCACAGGGTCTTACGAGCAGTACATC.

Note on this clonotype: A much larger clonotype is one base distant, so this may be a read error. V and J are TRBV21-1 and TRBJ2-7; no check of the table's D call, TRBD1, against the DNA was made. TRBV21-1 is designated a pseudogene. CDR3 length: 15 residues. The CDR3 spells CASSKASPPGQVVYF. The DNA of the CDR3 is TGTGCCAGCAGCAAAGCGTCCCCCCCGGGACAGGTGGTGTACTTC.

About this clonotype: Just one base apart from a much larger clone, this may be a read error. V usage is TRBV5-1 and J usage is TRBJ2-2; D is uncertain. The CDR3 sequence is 15 residues long. CDR1 and CDR2 from the germline V gene are SGHRS and YFSETQ. V lost 0 bases to trimming and J lost 2 bases, with 8 bases between them. The chain's CDR3 is CASSLADSNTGELFF. In nucleotides, the CDR3 is TGCGCCAGCAGCTTGGCCGATAGTAACACCGGGGAGCTGTTTTTT.

This clonotype is a singleton in its sample. A read error may account for a junction end that differs from germline. The chain has TRBV29-1 and TRBJ2-5; 8 bases are shared with TRBD2. Germline CDR1 SQVTM, CDR2 ANQGSEA. The length of the CDR3 is 16 residues. CDR3 amino acids: CSTPVSRLAGSETQNF. The CDR3 nucleotides are TGCAGCACCCCGGTGAGTCGCCTAGCGGGCTCGGAGACCCAGAACTTC. Looking up the rest from reference TRBV29-1 and TRBJ2-5 gives the full variable domain: SAVISQKPSRDICQRGTSLTIQCQVDSQVTMMFWYRQQPGQSLTLIATANQGSEATYESGFVIDKFPISRPNLTFSTLTVSNMSPEDSSIYLCSTPVSRLAGSETQNFGPGTRLLVL.

With regard to this clonotype: A read error may be the cause here, since a much bigger clone is one base away. The conserved closing phenylalanine or tryptophan is absent in this CDR3, likely reflecting a read error. V and J are TRBV30 and TRBJ2-7; TRBD2 aligns across 9 bases. With V trimmed by 3 bases and J by 4 bases, 4 bases remained unmatched. Germline V gene sequence: CDR1 GTSNPN, CDR2 SVGIG (reference sequence). The CDR3 contains 13 residues. CDR3: CAWRIAGVYEQYL. Written as DNA, the CDR3 is TGTGCCTGGAGGATAGCGGGAGTGTACGAGCAGTACTTA.

As regards this clonotype: Relative to the germline gene, one junction end is altered; a read error may explain this. This chain uses TRBV11-3 with TRBJ1-5; no firm D call. This CDR3 spans 16 amino acids. Germline CDR1 reads SGHNT; CDR2 reads YENEEA. CDR3 nucleotides: TGTGCCAGCAGTCCTAGGACGAGCCATAGCAACCAGCCCCAGCATTTT. Protein sequence: CASSPRTSHSNQPQHF.